Following are 19 T cell receptor beta chains from one sample sequenced in a study of cytomegalovirus exposure and HLA in healthy donors. Clones were read by immunoSEQ multiplex PCR, and TCRdb kept only the in-frame ones, dropping some. The sample consists of 90,000 to 150,000 clones, 85% of them appearing once. The sample taken for sequencing was PBMCs. The source is a woman aged 25-40 years in good health and CMV-seronegative.

V gene TRBV6-1 combines with J gene TRBJ2-3, with D possibly being TRBD2 (6 bases). The CDR3 is 13 residues long. The ends were cut back, 11 bases at V and 1 base at J, with 13 bases in the middle. The germline gives CDR1 MNHNS, CDR2 SASEGT. CDR3 amino acids: CACLAWGTDTQYF. Here the CDR3 DNA reads TGTGCCTGCCTAGCGTGGGGCACAGATACGCAGTATTTT.

This rearrangement joins TRBV5-1 to TRBJ2-3; 8 nucleotides agree with TRBD2. The CDR3 consists of 13 residues. CDR1 SGHRS and CDR2 YFSETQ come from the germline V gene. This CDR3 reads CSSGGGDTDTQYF. In DNA, the CDR3 is TGCAGCAGCGGGGGAGGAGACACAGATACGCAGTATTTT. Supplemented by reference TRBV5-1 and TRBJ2-3, the full variable domain reads KAGVTQTPRYLIKTRGQQVTLSCSPISGHRSVSWYQQTPGQGLQFLFEYFSETQRNKGNFPGRFSGRQFSNSRSEMNVSTLELGDSALYLCSSGGGDTDTQYFGPGTRLTVL.

This clone showed up just a few times. The chain combines TRBV4-2 with TRBJ1-2, with unresolved D. Trimming cost V 1 base and J 5 bases, with 8 bases left between them. Per the germline V gene, CDR1 is LGHNA and CDR2 is YNFKEQ. The CDR3 consists of 13 residues. CDR3 sequence: CASSQGSGYGYTF. The CDR3 bases are TGTGCCAGCAGCCAAGGTTCGGGATATGGCTACACCTTC.

The chain recombines TRBV5-1 with TRBJ1-6; a weak D match, TRBD1 (5 bases). This CDR3 spans 12 amino acids. Per germline, CDR1 SGHRS and CDR2 YFSETQ. Trimming stripped 0 bases from V and 11 bases from J, with 6 bases between. CDR3 nucleotides: TGCGCCAGCAGCTTGGAGGGGCCACCCCTCCACTTT. It translates to CASSLEGPPLHF.

This clone was seen just once. The V and J genes are TRBV15 and TRBJ2-3, with TRBD1 as a possible D gene (6 bases). Between the trimmed V and J ends, which lost 3 bases and 2 bases, there was a span of 9 bases. The CDR3 has 14 amino acids. CDR1 and CDR2 (germline): LNHNV, YYDKDF (reference sequence). CDR3 sequence: CATSRDRNTDTQYF. CDR3 nucleotides: TGTGCCACCAGCAGGGACAGAAACACAGATACGCAGTATTTT. The full variable domain, rest sourced from reference TRBV15 and TRBJ2-3, is DAMVIQNPRYQVTQFGKPVTLSCSQTLNHNVMYWYQQKSSQAPKLLFHYYDKDFNNEADTPDNFQSRRPNTSFCFLDIRSPGLGDTAMYLCATSRDRNTDTQYFGPGTRLTVL.

This chain connects TRBV28 to TRBJ2-5; 9 positions match TRBD2. The CDR3 totals 13 residues. From germline, CDR1 is MDHEN and CDR2 SYDVKM. V lost 6 bases and J lost 6; bases outside the gene matches: 5. CDR3 in amino acids: CASRMAGGQTQYF. The CDR3 nucleotides read TGTGCCAGCAGGATGGCGGGGGGGCAGACCCAGTACTTC.

This rearrangement joins TRBV5-1 to TRBJ2-2; 8 nucleotides match TRBD2. With 4 bases clipped from V and 7 bases from J, the junction kept 15 bases outside the gene matches. This CDR3 has 17 amino acids. Germline CDR1 reads SGHRS; CDR2 reads YFSETQ. The CDR3 is CASSRLRAGERNGELFF. In DNA form, the CDR3 reads TGCGCCAGCAGCAGACTTCGAGCGGGGGAACGTAACGGGGAGCTGTTTTTT.

This clone was recorded only once. This chain uses TRBV5-1 with TRBJ1-6; no definite D call. Between the trimmed V and J ends, which lost 4 bases and 5 bases, there was a span of 16 bases. The germline gives CDR1 SGHRS, CDR2 YFSETQ. CDR3 length equals 16 residues. The chain's CDR3 is CASSSTTGRNNSPLHF. The CDR3 DNA reads TGCGCCAGCAGCAGCACGACGGGTAGGAATAATTCACCCCTCCACTTT.

The chain carries TRBV7-6 and TRBJ2-3; 10 bases fit TRBD1. The CDR3 covers 16 residues. Germline loops: CDR1 SGHVS, CDR2 FNYEAQ. V lost 0 bases, J lost 3 bases, and 3 bases stayed unmatched. The CDR3 DNA follows: TGTGCCAGCAGCTTAGCTGACAGGGGGCGGACAGATACGCAGTATTTT. Translation gives CASSLADRGRTDTQYF.

This clone was recorded a few times. The genes are TRBV6-5 and TRBJ1-2; a possible D gene is TRBD1 (5 bases). Trimming took 8 bases from V and 8 from J, leaving 12 bases between them. Germline V gives CDR1 MNHEY, CDR2 SVGAGI. The CDR3 extends over 11 amino acids. CDR3 region: CASGAGNGYTF. The CDR3 nucleotides are TGTGCCAGCGGGGCAGGGAACGGCTACACCTTC.

The chain joins TRBV4-1 to TRBJ2-3; 7 bases agree with TRBD1. The J segment lost 3 bases and the V segment lost 6 bases, leaving 9 bases of the junction unmatched. The CDR3 is 15 amino acids. Germline-derived CDR1 and CDR2 are MGHRA and YSYEKL. The CDR3 DNA reads TGCGCCAGCAGTTCCCAGGGGGTTGGGACAGATACGCAGTATTTT. Translation gives CASSSQGVGTDTQYF.

The chain links TRBV7-2 to TRBJ2-3; 8 bases align to TRBD2. The CDR3 totals 16 residues. Germline CDR1 SGHTA, CDR2 FQGNSA. The V segment lost 5 bases and the J segment 5 bases; nucleotides outside the gene matches: 12. CDR3 sequence (DNA): TGTGCCAGCAGCCGCGACGGGGGGGGTAATGGAGATACGCAGTATTTT. Translating gives CASSRDGGGNGDTQYF.

This chain links TRBV6-5 with TRBJ1-1; 9 bases match TRBD1. Germline loops: CDR1 MNHEY, CDR2 SVGAGI. V was pared by 2 bases and J by 4 bases, with 5 bases of the junction left unmatched. CDR3 size: 15 residues. Written as DNA, the CDR3 is TGTGCCAGCAGTTACAGGACAGGGGCGGCCACTGAAGCTTTCTTT. Translating gives CASSYRTGAATEAFF.

This clone showed up just a few times. The gene calls are TRBV5-1 and TRBJ2-5; TRBD1 aligns across 8 bases. V shed 4 bases and J 4 bases; nucleotides not matched to a gene: 6. CDR1 is SGHRS and CDR2 is YFSETQ in the germline V gene. This CDR3 region has 14 residues. Here the CDR3 reads CASSRQGLGETQYF. The CDR3 DNA is TGCGCCAGCAGCCGACAGGGGTTGGGAGAGACCCAGTACTTC.

The chain links TRBV4-1 to TRBJ2-1; 16 bases match TRBD2. The ends lost 0 bases at V and 7 bases at J; junction bases unmatched: 6. Per the germline V gene, CDR1 is MGHRA and CDR2 is YSYEKL. The CDR3 length is 18 residues. The CDR3 sequence: CASSQEMGLAGGRNEQFF. The DNA of the CDR3 is TGCGCCAGCAGCCAAGAGATGGGACTAGCGGGGGGGCGGAATGAGCAGTTCTTC.

The chain links TRBV28 to TRBJ1-5; 11 bases map to TRBD1. CDR3 length: 15 residues. Germline V lookup: CDR1 MDHEN, CDR2 SYDVKM. The V segment lost 7 bases and the J segment 2 bases; nucleotides outside the gene matches: 4. CDR3 bases: TGTGCCAGCAATGGACAGGGGGCTGGCAATCAGCCCCAGCATTTT. The encoded protein is CASNGQGAGNQPQHF.

This sequence joins TRBV7-8 and TRBJ2-3; 11 bases map to TRBD2. CDR1 is SGHVS, CDR2 FQNEAQ, per germline. The CDR3 length is 17 residues. V gave up 5 bases and J gave up 2 bases; unmatched junction bases: 9. CDR3: CASSISGGASITDTQYF. CDR3 DNA: TGTGCCAGCAGCATTAGCGGGGGGGCCTCGATCACAGATACGCAGTATTTT.

The rearrangement links TRBV29-1 to TRBJ2-7; a possible D gene is TRBD1 (6 bases). The length of the CDR3 is 13 residues. V dropped 1 base and J dropped 1 base, with 8 bases sitting between them. Germline values: CDR1 SQVTM, CDR2 ANQGSEA. The CDR3 DNA follows: TGCAGCGTTGAAGGGGACACTTCCTACGAGCAGTACTTC. Translation gives CSVEGDTSYEQYF.

V usage is TRBV7-3 and J usage is TRBJ1-1; 9 positions agree with TRBD1. Germline loops: CDR1 SGHTA, CDR2 FQGTGA. V was pared by 4 bases and J by 5 bases, with 5 bases of the junction left unmatched. The CDR3 has 14 amino acids. CDR3 DNA sequence: TGTGCCAGCAGCTCACAGGGGGCGGGTACTGAAGCTTTCTTT. It yields the protein CASSSQGAGTEAFF.